This T cell receptor beta chain stems from a study of cytomegalovirus exposure and HLA in healthy donors. This PCR relied on a set of 60 Vbeta primers and 13 Jbeta primers. This table comes from immunoSEQ multiplex PCR, and its TCRdb copy is limited to in-frame clones, with some not included. The sample consists of tens of thousands of clones, about 73% of them appearing once. Trimming removed 4 bases from V and 4 bases from J; junction bases left unmatched: 7. Germline V gene sequence: CDR1 SGDLS, CDR2 YYNGEE. The CDR3 has 15 residues. This clone has just a few counts. The antigen remains undetermined. Study-wide points: With later analysis, a missense DCLRE1C variant became linked to TCR beta V- and J-gene trimming. The authors later found most CMV-associated TCR beta chains appeared HLA-restricted. The authors listed 150 to 200 TCR beta chains as cytomegalovirus-associated.

The receptor was derived from a man aged 35 to 55 in good health and CMV-seronegative. The chain combines TRBV9 with TRBJ2-1; TRBD1 aligns across 8 bases. Sequenced material: PBMCs. CDR3 nucleotide sequence: TGTGCCAGCAGCTTGACAGGGGAGCGATACAATGAGCAGTTCTTC. Its translation is CASSLTGERYNEQFF.